This T cell receptor (beta chain) was sequenced during a study of primary melanoma T cells and metastatic recurrence. In the study overall: Primary melanomas here were stage T2 to T4, over 1 mm thick. The study, taken as a whole, reports: Tumor T-cell fraction reportedly predicted progression-free survival independently.

Concerning this clone itself: Antigen: not known.

The CDR3 is 14 amino acids. Trimming cost V 11 bases and J 4 bases; bases outside gene matches: 7. The germline V gene has CDR1 MNHGY and CDR2 SAAAGT. The protocol was immunoSEQ multiplex PCR, while the TCRdb copy is restricted to in-frame clones and leaves out a portion. The sample yields 350 to 500 clones, around 79% seen once. This TCR derives from a human donor with melanoma. Material: melanoma tumor tissue. The chain recombines TRBV6-8 with TRBJ2-2; 10 bases agree with TRBD1. CDR3 nucleotides: TGTGCCCTCACGAGGACAGGGGGCACCGGGGAGCTGTTTTTT. Its translation is CALTRTGGTGELFF.